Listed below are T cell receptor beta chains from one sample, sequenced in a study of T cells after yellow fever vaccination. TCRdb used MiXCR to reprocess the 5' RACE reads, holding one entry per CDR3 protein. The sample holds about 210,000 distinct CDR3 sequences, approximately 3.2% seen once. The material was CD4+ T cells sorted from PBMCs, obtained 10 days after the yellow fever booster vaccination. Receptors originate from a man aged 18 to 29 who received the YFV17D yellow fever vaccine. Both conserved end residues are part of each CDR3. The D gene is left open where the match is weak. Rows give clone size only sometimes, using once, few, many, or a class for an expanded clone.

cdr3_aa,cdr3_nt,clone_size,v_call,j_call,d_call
CASSLFSSGRYQETQYF,TGCGCCAGCAGCTTGTTCTCTAGCGGGAGGTACCAAGAGACCCAGTACTTC,many,TRBV5-1,TRBJ2-5,TRBD2
CASSQDPGGFTDTQYF,TGTGCCAGCAGCCAAGACCCGGGGGGTTTCACAGATACGCAGTATTTT,many,TRBV3-1,TRBJ2-3,TRBD2
CASGRRENEQFF,TGTGCCAGCGGCCGGAGGGAAAATGAGCAGTTCTTC,many,TRBV7-8,TRBJ2-1,.
CSAWGQGAKNIQYF,TGCAGTGCCTGGGGGCAGGGTGCCAAAAACATTCAGTACTTC,many,TRBV20-1,TRBJ2-4,.
CASSPLDRGEQYF,TGTGCCAGCAGCCCCCTCGACAGGGGCGAGCAGTACTTC,many,TRBV11-2,TRBJ2-7,TRBD1
CASSVRDFYGYTF,TGCGCCAGCAGCGTTAGGGACTTCTATGGCTACACCTTC,.,TRBV5-1,TRBJ1-2,.
CSATQYGINYGYTF,TGCAGTGCCACCCAGTACGGGATAAACTATGGCTACACCTTC,.,TRBV20-1,TRBJ1-2,.
CSAGKQGAAAEAFF,TGCAGTGCTGGAAAACAGGGGGCAGCGGCTGAAGCTTTCTTT,few,TRBV20-1,TRBJ1-1,TRBD1
CASSPRSGTQPQHF,TGTGCCAGCTCACCCAGGAGCGGTACTCAGCCCCAGCATTTT,few,TRBV18,TRBJ1-5,.
CASSPTTAQGAVWSGYTF,TGCGCCAGCAGCCCTACCACCGCACAGGGGGCTGTTTGGAGTGGCTACACCTTC,many,TRBV5-1,TRBJ1-2,TRBD1
CASRSTSGGANEQFF,TGTGCCAGCAGATCAACTAGCGGGGGGGCCAATGAGCAGTTCTTC,many,TRBV7-6,TRBJ2-1,TRBD2
CASSFSTGTGNEKLFF,TGCGCCAGCAGCTTCTCGACCGGGACAGGGAATGAAAAACTGTTTTTT,few,TRBV5-1,TRBJ1-4,TRBD1
CASSQVTGASGELFF,TGCGCCAGCAGCCAAGTCACCGGGGCGTCCGGGGAGCTGTTTTTT,many,TRBV4-3,TRBJ2-2,.
CASSYALLGGINNEQFF,TGTGCCAGCAGTTACGCCCTCTTGGGGGGGATTAACAATGAGCAGTTCTTC,many,TRBV6-5,TRBJ2-1,TRBD2
CAISARDGREETQYF,TGTGCCATCAGTGCTCGGGACGGCCGAGAAGAGACCCAGTACTTC,many,TRBV10-3,TRBJ2-5,.
CASSPQGFQETQYF,TGTGCCAGCAGCCCCCAGGGCTTCCAAGAGACCCAGTACTTC,few,TRBV6-6,TRBJ2-5,.
CASSSPDRERGQETQYF,TGCGCCAGCAGCTCCCCAGACAGGGAACGGGGGCAAGAGACCCAGTACTTC,.,TRBV5-1,TRBJ2-5,.
CASSKQGVGASPLHF,TGTGCCAGCAGTAAACAGGGTGTTGGGGCTTCACCCCTCCACTTT,many,TRBV12-3/TRBV12-4,TRBJ1-6,.
CASSFDQGTAKNIQYF,TGCGCCAGCAGCTTTGACCAGGGGACGGCCAAAAACATTCAGTACTTC,.,TRBV5-1,TRBJ2-4,.
CASAQGNQETQYF,TGTGCCAGCGCACAGGGTAACCAAGAGACCCAGTACTTC,many,TRBV28,TRBJ2-5,.
CASRQGTGSGPQHF,TGTGCCAGCAGACAGGGAACAGGGTCCGGACCCCAGCATTTT,.,TRBV12-3/TRBV12-4,TRBJ1-5,.
CASTLLSDPWGQPQHF,TGTGCCAGCACCCTACTGAGTGACCCCTGGGGTCAGCCCCAGCATTTT,few,TRBV6-1,TRBJ1-5,.
CASRRQSNQPQHF,TGTGCCAGCAGGAGACAGAGCAATCAGCCCCAGCATTTT,many,TRBV12-3/TRBV12-4,TRBJ1-5,.
CASSLEVIISEQFF,TGTGCCAGCAGCTTGGAGGTAATCATTAGTGAGCAGTTCTTC,many,TRBV5-5,TRBJ2-1,.
CASSVPRGETQYF,TGCGCCAGCAGCGTCCCACGTGGGGAGACCCAGTACTTC,many,TRBV5-1,TRBJ2-5,.
CASSLARRLGEKLFF,TGTGCCAGCAGCTTAGCGCGTAGGCTGGGGGAAAAACTGTTTTTT,.,TRBV7-2,TRBJ1-4,.